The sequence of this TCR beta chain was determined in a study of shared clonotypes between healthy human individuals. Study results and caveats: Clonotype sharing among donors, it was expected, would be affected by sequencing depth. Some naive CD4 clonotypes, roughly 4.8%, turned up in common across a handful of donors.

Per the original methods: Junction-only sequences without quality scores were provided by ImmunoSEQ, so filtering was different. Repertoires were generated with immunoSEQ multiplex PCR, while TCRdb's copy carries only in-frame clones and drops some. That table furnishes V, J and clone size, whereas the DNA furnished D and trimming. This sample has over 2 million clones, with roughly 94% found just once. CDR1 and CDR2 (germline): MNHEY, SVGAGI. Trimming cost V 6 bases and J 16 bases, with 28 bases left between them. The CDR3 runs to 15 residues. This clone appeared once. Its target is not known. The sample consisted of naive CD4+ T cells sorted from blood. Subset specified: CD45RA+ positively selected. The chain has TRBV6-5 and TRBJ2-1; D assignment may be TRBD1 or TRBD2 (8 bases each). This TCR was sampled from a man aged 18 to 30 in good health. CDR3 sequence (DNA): TGTGCCAGCAGCCCCGGACAGGGTGGCCTAGCGGGCCGATTCTTC. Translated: CASSPGQGGLAGRFF.